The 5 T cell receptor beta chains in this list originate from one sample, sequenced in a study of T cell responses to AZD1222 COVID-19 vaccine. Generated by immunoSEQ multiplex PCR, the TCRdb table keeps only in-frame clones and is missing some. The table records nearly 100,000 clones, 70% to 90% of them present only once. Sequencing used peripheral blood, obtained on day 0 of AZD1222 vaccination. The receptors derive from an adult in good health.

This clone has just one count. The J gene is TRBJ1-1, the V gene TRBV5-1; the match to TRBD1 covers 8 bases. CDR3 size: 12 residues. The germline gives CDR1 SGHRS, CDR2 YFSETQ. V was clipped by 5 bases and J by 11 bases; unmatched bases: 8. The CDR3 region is CASRGGTGKAFF. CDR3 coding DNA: TGCGCCAGCAGGGGAGGGACAGGAAAGGCTTTCTTT.

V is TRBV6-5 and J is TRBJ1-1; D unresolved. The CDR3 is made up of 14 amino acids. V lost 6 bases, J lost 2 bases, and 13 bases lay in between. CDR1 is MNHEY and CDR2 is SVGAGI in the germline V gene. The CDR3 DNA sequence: TGTGCCAGCAGATTAGACGCAATTAACACTGAAGCTTTCTTT. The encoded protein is CASRLDAINTEAFF.

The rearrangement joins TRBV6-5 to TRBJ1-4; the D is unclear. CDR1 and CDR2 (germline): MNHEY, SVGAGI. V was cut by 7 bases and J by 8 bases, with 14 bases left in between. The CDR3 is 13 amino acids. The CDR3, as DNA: TGTGCCAGCACTCGGTCGGTAACGGAAAAACTGTTTTTT. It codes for CASTRSVTEKLFF.

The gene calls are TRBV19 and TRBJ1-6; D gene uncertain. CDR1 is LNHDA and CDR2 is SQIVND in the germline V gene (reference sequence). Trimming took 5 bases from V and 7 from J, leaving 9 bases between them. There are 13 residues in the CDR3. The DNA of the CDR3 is TGTGCCAGTAGTGCCAGCAGAAATTCACCCCTCCACTTT. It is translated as CASSASRNSPLHF.

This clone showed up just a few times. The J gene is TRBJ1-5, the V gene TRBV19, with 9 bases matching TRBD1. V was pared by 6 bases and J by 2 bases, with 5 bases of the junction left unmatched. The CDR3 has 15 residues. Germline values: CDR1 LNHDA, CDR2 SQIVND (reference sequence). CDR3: CASSTTGGGNQPQHF. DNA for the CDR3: TGTGCCAGTAGCACAACAGGGGGCGGCAATCAGCCCCAGCATTTT.